The 18 T cell receptor beta chains below were found in one sample sequenced in a study of blood T cell repertoires in COVID-19. Only in-frame clones appear in the TCRdb table, and some are missing; sequencing was by immunoSEQ multiplex PCR. The sample lists roughly 250,000 clones; approximately 80% were seen once. Specimen: peripheral blood. All receptors derive from a woman of 80 years or more with active or convalescent COVID-19.

The V gene is TRBV27, the J gene TRBJ2-1; D is undetermined. In germline, CDR1 is MNHEY, CDR2 SMNVEV (reference sequence). V was shortened by 3 bases and J by 3 bases, with 21 bases between the two germline ends. The CDR3 spans 18 residues. CDR3 protein: CASSLAPISRHRYNEQFF. The DNA of the CDR3 is TGTGCCAGCAGTTTGGCGCCGATATCCAGGCACCGCTACAATGAGCAGTTCTTC.

The chain uses TRBV5-1 and TRBJ1-2, with D unresolved. V was trimmed by 4 bases and J by 8 bases, leaving 15 bases between them. Germline V CDR1 and CDR2: SGHRS, YFSETQ. The CDR3 loop spans 13 amino acids. CDR3 protein: CASSPEGVGGYTF. The CDR3 bases are TGCGCCAGCAGCCCCGAGGGAGTAGGCGGCTACACCTTC. The entire variable domain, with the rest obtained from reference TRBV5-1 and TRBJ1-2, is as follows: KAGVTQTPRYLIKTRGQQVTLSCSPISGHRSVSWYQQTPGQGLQFLFEYFSETQRNKGNFPGRFSGRQFSNSRSEMNVSTLELGDSALYLCASSPEGVGGYTFGSGTRLTVV.

This clone has just a few counts. V usage is TRBV27 and J usage is TRBJ2-7; 13 positions match TRBD2. The length of the CDR3 is 15 residues. In germline, CDR1 is MNHEY, CDR2 SMNVEV (reference sequence). V was clipped by 6 bases and J by 6 bases; unmatched bases: 8. Here the CDR3 DNA reads TGTGCCAGCAGCCTTATGGGACTAGCGGGAATCGAGCAGTACTTC. This translates into CASSLMGLAGIEQYF.

This clone was recorded once. CDR3 sequence reads: CASSLPTGSSGNTIYF. CDR3 DNA sequence: TGTGCCAGCAGTTTGCCGACAGGTTCCTCTGGAAACACCATATATTTT. The chain combines TRBV28 with TRBJ1-3; maybe TRBD1 (6 bases). The CDR3 has 16 amino acids. V was pared by 3 bases and J by 0 bases, with 12 bases between. Germline CDR1 MDHEN, CDR2 SYDVKM.

V usage is TRBV7-2 and J usage is TRBJ1-1; perhaps TRBD1 as D (6 bases). The CDR3 is 13 amino acids. Trimming took off 4 bases at V and 1 base at J, with 7 bases between the two ends. CDR1 SGHTA and CDR2 FQGNSA come from the germline V gene. DNA for the CDR3: TGTGCCAGCAGCTGGGGACAGAACACTGAAGCTTTCTTT. Translation: CASSWGQNTEAFF.

The chain uses TRBV5-4 and TRBJ2-2; maybe TRBD2 (7 bases). The germline CDR1 and CDR2 sequences are SGHNT and YYREEE (reference sequence). The CDR3 runs to 14 residues. Trimming removed 4 bases at V and 9 bases at J, with 16 bases between. The CDR3 region has the DNA TGTGCCAGCAGCCGGGAGGCAGGGGACCGGGAGCTGTTTTTT. Translating it yields CASSREAGDRELFF.

This clone was found a few times. Written as DNA, the CDR3 is TGTGCCAGCAGTGAAGCTAACAGGGTTGAAGCTTTCTTT. It codes for CASSEANRVEAFF. The rearrangement uses TRBV6-1 and TRBJ1-1; possible D gene TRBD1, 6 bases. The CDR3 runs to 13 residues. From germline, CDR1 is MNHNS and CDR2 SASEGT. Trimming stripped 0 bases from V and 7 bases from J, with 9 bases between.

The chain joins TRBV12-3 or TRBV12-4 to TRBJ2-3; D uncertain. This CDR3 region has 13 residues. Trimming cost V 10 bases and J 0 bases, with 11 bases left between them. CDR3 DNA: TGTGCCATCCACCGCTACAGCACAGATACGCAGTATTTT. This sequence encodes CAIHRYSTDTQYF.

This chain links TRBV5-1 with TRBJ2-5; 7 nucleotides match TRBD2. The V segment lost 6 bases and the J segment 3 bases; nucleotides outside the gene matches: 5. Looked up from germline, CDR1 is SGHRS and CDR2 is YFSETQ. The CDR3 is 13 amino acids. The CDR3 sequence is CASTPGLEETQYF. DNA of the CDR3: TGCGCCAGCACCCCCGGACTAGAAGAGACCCAGTACTTC.

The chain uses TRBV6-1 and TRBJ2-7; TRBD2 might be the D (6 bases). The CDR3 contains 15 residues. V dropped 3 bases and J dropped 0 bases, with 12 bases sitting between them. The germline V gene has CDR1 MNHNS and CDR2 SASEGT. DNA for the CDR3: TGTGCCAGCAGTGACGTTGGCGGGGCCTCCTACGAGCAGTACTTC. Protein product: CASSDVGGASYEQYF.

V usage is TRBV29-1 and J usage is TRBJ2-2; TRBD2 is a possible D gene (6 bases). The CDR3 loop spans 14 amino acids. Germline loops: CDR1 SQVTM, CDR2 ANQGSEA. The V end lost 7 bases, the J end lost 6 bases, and 18 bases lay between the germline ends. CDR3 nucleotides: TGCAGCGCAAGCCTCTCAGCGGGTCCCGGGGAGCTGTTTTTT. Translating gives CSASLSAGPGELFF.

The chain has TRBV5-4 and TRBJ1-3; no clear D. Between the trimmed V and J ends, which lost 0 bases and 2 bases, there was a span of 9 bases. The CDR3 runs 15 residues. Germline CDR1 SGHNT, CDR2 YYREEE (reference sequence). CDR3 loop: CASSLAGYTGNTIYF. The CDR3 DNA reads TGTGCCAGCAGCTTGGCCGGGTATACTGGAAACACCATATATTTT.

The chain is built from TRBV11-2 and TRBJ2-5; TRBD2 matches 8 bases. The germline gives CDR1 SGHAT, CDR2 FQNNGV. The CDR3 is made up of 17 amino acids. Trimming took 4 bases from V and 1 from J; bases not matched to a gene: 11. The DNA for the CDR3 is TGTGCCAGCAGCTCCTCAATGCTAGCGGGCCTCCAAGAGACCCAGTACTTC. Protein: CASSSSMLAGLQETQYF.

The chain couples TRBV19 to TRBJ1-2; a weak D match, TRBD1 (6 bases). This CDR3 contains 13 residues. Germline CDR1 LNHDA, CDR2 SQIVND (reference sequence). The germline V and J ends were trimmed by 2 bases and 4 bases, with 8 bases remaining between them. DNA for the CDR3: TGTGCCAGTAGTATAATACAGGGCTATGGCTACACCTTC. This encodes CASSIIQGYGYTF.

This clone was picked up one time. The chain uses TRBV28 and TRBJ1-4; 7 bases are shared with TRBD1. J lost 8 bases, V lost 4 bases, and 10 bases had no gene match. Germline CDR1 and CDR2: MDHEN and SYDVKM. The CDR3 length is 15 residues. DNA of the CDR3: TGTGCCAGCAGTTCGACGCAGGGGGTTAGGGAAAAACTGTTTTTT. Translated: CASSSTQGVREKLFF. Full variable domain (outside the CDR3, taken from reference TRBV28 and TRBJ1-4): DVKVTQSSRYLVKRTGEKVFLECVQDMDHENMFWYRQDPGLGLRLIYFSYDVKMKEKGDIPEGYSVSREKKERFSLILESASTNQTSMYLCASSSTQGVREKLFFGSGTQLSVL.

The chain combines TRBV28 with TRBJ2-1; 8 positions match TRBD1. Trimming at V came to 3 bases and at J to 12 bases, leaving 4 bases not matched to a gene. CDR3 length: 12 residues. Germline V lookup: CDR1 MDHEN, CDR2 SYDVKM. The CDR3: CASSFLTGGQFF. The CDR3 DNA is TGTGCCAGCAGTTTCCTCACAGGGGGGCAGTTCTTC. The full variable domain, in which reference TRBV28 and TRBJ2-1 provide the parts outside the CDR3, is DVKVTQSSRYLVKRTGEKVFLECVQDMDHENMFWYRQDPGLGLRLIYFSYDVKMKEKGDIPEGYSVSREKKERFSLILESASTNQTSMYLCASSFLTGGQFFGPGTRLTVL.

This clone was seen a few times. V and J are TRBV5-1 and TRBJ2-1, with D possibly TRBD2 on 5 matching bases. Trimming pared 4 bases from V and 5 bases from J, leaving 16 bases between. The CDR3 sequence is 15 residues long. Germline V gene lookup returns CDR1 SGHRS and CDR2 YFSETQ. CDR3 sequence reads: CASSIRTGSNNEQFF. CDR3 nucleotide sequence: TGCGCCAGCAGCATCCGAACGGGAAGTAACAATGAGCAGTTCTTC.

This rearrangement joins TRBV5-1 to TRBJ2-5; TRBD2 is a possible D gene (5 bases). Looked up from germline, CDR1 is SGHRS and CDR2 is YFSETQ. With 3 bases removed from V and 4 bases from J, the gap between germline ends came to 25 bases. This CDR3 is built from 18 residues. The CDR3 reads CASSSSPPEANRAETQYF. The DNA of the CDR3 is TGCGCCAGCAGCTCATCCCCCCCGGAGGCGAACCGGGCAGAGACCCAGTACTTC.